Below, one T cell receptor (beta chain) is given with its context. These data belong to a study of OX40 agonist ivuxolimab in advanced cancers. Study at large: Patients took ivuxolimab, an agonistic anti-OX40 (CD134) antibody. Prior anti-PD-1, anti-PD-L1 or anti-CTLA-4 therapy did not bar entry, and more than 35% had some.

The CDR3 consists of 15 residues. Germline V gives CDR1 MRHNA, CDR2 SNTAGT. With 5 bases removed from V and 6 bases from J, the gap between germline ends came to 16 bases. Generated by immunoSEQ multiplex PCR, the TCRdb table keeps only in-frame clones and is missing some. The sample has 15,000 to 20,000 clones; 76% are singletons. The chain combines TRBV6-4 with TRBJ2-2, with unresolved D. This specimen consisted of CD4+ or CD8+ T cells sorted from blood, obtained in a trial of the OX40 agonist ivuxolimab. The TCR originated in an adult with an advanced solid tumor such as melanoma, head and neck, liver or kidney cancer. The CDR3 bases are TGTGCCAGCAGTCAGTACCTATCGGGCGCCGGGGAGCTGTTTTTT. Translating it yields CASSQYLSGAGELFF.